Listed below are T cell receptor beta chains from one sample, sequenced in a study of cytomegalovirus exposure and HLA in healthy donors. Clones were sequenced by immunoSEQ multiplex PCR, and TCRdb holds only the in-frame ones, with some missing. There are 130,000 to 150,000 clones in the sample; over 8% occur only once, and 1.5% to 2% lies in the top ten. Sequenced input: PBMCs. These receptors were obtained from a male donor in good health and CMV-seronegative. CDR3s include the opening cysteine and the closing phenylalanine or tryptophan. The D gene is left open where the match is weak. Rows give clone size only sometimes, using once, few, many, or a class for an expanded clone.

CDR3 DNA: TGTGCCAGCAGTTCCCGAGCGGGAACTTACGAGCAGTACTTC
CDR3 protein: CASSSRAGTYEQYF
V gene: TRBV28
CDR3 length: 14
D gene: TRBD2
clone size: -
J gene: TRBJ2-7

CDR3 DNA: TGTGCCAGTACTGACTACGCGAACACCGGGGAGCTGTTTTTT
CDR3 protein: CASTDYANTGELFF
V gene: TRBV19
CDR3 length: 14
D gene: -
clone size: -
J gene: TRBJ2-2

CDR3 DNA: TGTGCCAGTAGTATAGATCTTCGGGGACAATACGAGCAGTACTTC
CDR3 protein: CASSIDLRGQYEQYF
V gene: TRBV19
CDR3 length: 15
D gene: -
clone size: -
J gene: TRBJ2-7

CDR3 DNA: TGTGCCAGCGGGGACACCGCCCCAAACTATGGCTACACCTTC
CDR3 protein: CASGDTAPNYGYTF
V gene: TRBV2
CDR3 length: 14
D gene: -
clone size: -
J gene: TRBJ1-2

CDR3 DNA: TGTGCCAGTAGGGGCCGGGGAGGAAACACCATATATTTT
CDR3 protein: CASRGRGGNTIYF
V gene: TRBV19
CDR3 length: 13
D gene: -
clone size: few
J gene: TRBJ1-3

CDR3 DNA: TGCGCCAGCAGCTCCCAGAAACAATACAATGAGCAGTTCTTC
CDR3 protein: CASSSQKQYNEQFF
V gene: TRBV5-1
CDR3 length: 14
D gene: -
clone size: -
J gene: TRBJ2-1

CDR3 DNA: TGCGCCAGCAGCGCGGGAGCCTACGAGCAGTACTTC
CDR3 protein: CASSAGAYEQYF
V gene: TRBV5-1
CDR3 length: 12
D gene: TRBD2
clone size: -
J gene: TRBJ2-7

CDR3 DNA: TGTGCCAGCAGCTTGACAGGGGTTCCCTACGAGCAGTACTTC
CDR3 protein: CASSLTGVPYEQYF
V gene: TRBV13
CDR3 length: 14
D gene: TRBD1
clone size: -
J gene: TRBJ2-7

CDR3 DNA: TGTGCCAGTAGTATATCTGGACAGGGGGCAGGTTGGGGCTACACCTTC
CDR3 protein: CASSISGQGAGWGYTF
V gene: TRBV19
CDR3 length: 16
D gene: TRBD1
clone size: few
J gene: TRBJ1-2

CDR3 DNA: TGTGCCATCAGTGAACTAGCGGGAGTAGTCGCCGGGGAGCTGTTTTTT
CDR3 protein: CAISELAGVVAGELFF
V gene: TRBV10-3
CDR3 length: 16
D gene: TRBD2
clone size: -
J gene: TRBJ2-2

CDR3 DNA: TGCGCCAGCAGCTTGGTCCCAGGGGAGCCTGGAAACACCATATATTTT
CDR3 protein: CASSLVPGEPGNTIYF
V gene: TRBV5-1
CDR3 length: 16
D gene: -
clone size: few
J gene: TRBJ1-3

CDR3 DNA: TGTGCCAGCAGCCTGTTGGGGAGTGGTCGTGAAAAACTGTTTTTT
CDR3 protein: CASSLLGSGREKLFF
V gene: TRBV5-5
CDR3 length: 15
D gene: -
clone size: -
J gene: TRBJ1-4

CDR3 DNA: TGTGCCAGTAGTATAGGGGGGGGAATGAACACTGAAGCTTTCTTT
CDR3 protein: CASSIGGGMNTEAFF
V gene: TRBV19
CDR3 length: 15
D gene: -
clone size: -
J gene: TRBJ1-1

CDR3 DNA: TGCGCCAGCAGTGCCGGACACCGGAACACTGAAGCTTTCTTT
CDR3 protein: CASSAGHRNTEAFF
V gene: TRBV5-1
CDR3 length: 14
D gene: -
clone size: -
J gene: TRBJ1-1

CDR3 DNA: TGTGCCAGCAGCCCCTTCACGGGAGGGACCCCGAATCAGCCCCAGCATTTT
CDR3 protein: CASSPFTGGTPNQPQHF
V gene: TRBV28
CDR3 length: 17
D gene: -
clone size: few
J gene: TRBJ1-5